This TCR beta chain stems from a study of radiation and T cells in renal cell carcinoma. As concerns this clone: The antigen is unknown.

Study-wide findings and caveats: Irradiated tumors held more dominant CDR3 motifs than control tumors.

Trimming stripped 0 bases from V and 4 bases from J, with 16 bases between. Germline CDR1 and CDR2: LGHNA and YNFKEQ. The CDR3 contains 17 residues. The table came from immunoSEQ multiplex PCR; TCRdb's copy has only in-frame clones and leaves some out. The table shows some 5,600 clones, with around 68% occurring only once. Treatment of the sample: treatment-naive control, cytoreductive nephrectomy. Control tumors came from treatment-naive patients without prior radiation. Clear cell pathology was present in this patient's renal cell carcinoma. Controls included several female and fewer than twelve male donors, resected 2011 to 2014.

The chain couples TRBV4-2 to TRBJ2-1; D unclear. This sequence originates from a human donor with renal cell carcinoma. Sequencing used tumor tissue, obtained from a patient whose treatment was nephrectomy without radiotherapy. CDR3 DNA sequence: TGTGCCAGCAGCCAAGAATTGGTACGTAATGCGTACAATGAGCAGTTCTTC. Translation gives CASSQELVRNAYNEQFF.